The next 10 T cell receptor beta chains were all read from a single sample in a study of OX40 agonist ivuxolimab in advanced cancers. The library relied on the immunoSEQ multiplex PCR assay. TCRdb re-hosts the immuneACCESS table, in-frame sequences only. Its copies lack some clones; in the studies checked, an unresolved V gene accounts for under half of them, and the cause for the rest is not known. For this sample there are about 86,000 clones; roughly nine tenths appear just once. The top ten constitute approximately 8.4% of the sample. The sample here was CD4+ or CD8+ T cells sorted from blood, taken in a trial of the OX40 agonist ivuxolimab. These receptors were collected from an adult with an advanced solid tumor such as melanoma, head and neck, liver or kidney cancer.

J is TRBJ2-1 and V is TRBV11-2; unclear D gene. The CDR3 is 12 amino acids. Per the germline V gene, CDR1 is SGHAT and CDR2 is FQNNGV. V lost 3 bases and J lost 9, with 9 bases in between. CDR3 region: CASSLPWSEQFF. CDR3 coding DNA: TGTGCCAGCAGCTTGCCGTGGAGTGAGCAGTTCTTC. Combining the CDR3 with reference TRBV11-2 and TRBJ2-1 gives the whole variable domain EAGVAQSPRYKIIEKRQSVAFWCNPISGHATLYWYQQILGQGPKLLIQFQNNGVVDDSQLPKDRFSAERLKGVDSTLKIQPAKLEDSAVYLCASSLPWSEQFFGPGTRLTVL.

The rearrangement links TRBV7-9 to TRBJ2-5; 9 nucleotides agree with TRBD2. In germline, CDR1 is SEHNR, CDR2 FQNEAQ (reference sequence). The CDR3 is 18 residues long. V trimming: 1 base; J trimming: 0 bases; junction bases outside the gene matches: 9. The CDR3 sequence is CASSLGASGEGDQETQYF. The CDR3 DNA is TGTGCCAGCAGCTTAGGGGCTAGCGGGGAGGGGGACCAAGAGACCCAGTACTTC.

V and J are TRBV28 and TRBJ1-1, with D possibly matching TRBD1 (5 bases). Germline CDR1 reads MDHEN; CDR2 reads SYDVKM. The CDR3 is made up of 12 amino acids. Trimming took off 2 bases at V and 6 bases at J, with 7 bases between the two ends. CDR3 sequence reads: CASSLPGAEAFF. The CDR3 DNA sequence: TGTGCCAGCAGTTTACCGGGGGCTGAAGCTTTCTTT.

The V gene is TRBV7-2, the J gene TRBJ2-1, with TRBD1 as a possible D gene (5 bases). The CDR3 loop spans 16 amino acids. V lost 2 bases to trimming and J lost 3 bases, with 14 bases between them. Germline CDR1 is SGHTA and CDR2 is FQGNSA. CDR3 loop: CASSLQGTRYYNEQFF. CDR3 sequence (DNA): TGTGCCAGCAGCTTACAGGGAACCCGATACTACAATGAGCAGTTCTTC.

The genes are TRBV19 and TRBJ2-1, with a tentative D call TRBD2 (5 bases). CDR3 length: 15 amino acids. V dropped 2 bases and J dropped 5 bases, with 13 bases sitting between them. In germline, CDR1 is LNHDA, CDR2 SQIVND (reference sequence). Written as DNA, the CDR3 is TGTGCCAGTAGTATATTTTCCGGGAATCACAATGAGCAGTTCTTC. It specifies CASSIFSGNHNEQFF.

This sequence joins TRBV28 and TRBJ2-1, with D possibly matching TRBD2 (5 bases). Trimming stripped 0 bases from V and 7 bases from J, with 13 bases between. The CDR3 runs to 15 residues. Germline V gene sequence: CDR1 MDHEN, CDR2 SYDVKM. The CDR3 spells CASSLWASPRNEQFF. CDR3 bases: TGTGCCAGCAGTTTATGGGCTAGCCCTAGGAATGAGCAGTTCTTC.

The genes are TRBV10-1 and TRBJ2-3; D is undetermined. This CDR3 has 16 amino acids. Trimming took off 0 bases at V and 6 bases at J, with 16 bases between the two ends. Germline CDR1 WNHNN, CDR2 SYGVQD (reference sequence). The CDR3 DNA reads as TGCGCCAGCAGTGAGTCAGGTCATGGTCGGTGGGATACGCAGTATTTT. Protein sequence: CASSESGHGRWDTQYF.

This rearrangement joins TRBV28 to TRBJ2-1; 8 nucleotides agree with TRBD1. Looked up from germline, CDR1 is MDHEN and CDR2 is SYDVKM. The CDR3 consists of 16 residues. The trim removed 6 bases at V and 9 bases at J, leaving 16 bases unmatched. Here the CDR3 reads CASSRNPYAGGTEQFF. CDR3 DNA: TGTGCCAGCAGCCGCAATCCTTATGCAGGGGGCACTGAGCAGTTCTTC.

J is TRBJ2-5 and V is TRBV10-3, with D maybe TRBD1 (6 bases). The V end lost 10 bases, the J end lost 4 bases, and 22 bases lay between the germline ends. CDR1 ENHRY and CDR2 SYGVKD come from the germline V gene. CDR3 length: 15 residues. CDR3 DNA: TGTGCCAGCAAAGATATGGGGGCCCCTGGAGAGACCCAGTACTTC. Translating gives CASKDMGAPGETQYF.

J is TRBJ2-3 and V is TRBV9; 13 bases map to TRBD2. Germline V lookup: CDR1 SGDLS, CDR2 YYNGEE. The CDR3 covers 16 residues. The ends lost 4 bases at V and 4 bases at J; junction bases unmatched: 6. CDR3 nucleotides: TGTGCCAGCAGCAAACTAGCGGGAGGGCCCGCAGATACGCAGTATTTT. This sequence encodes CASSKLAGGPADTQYF.